These 20 T cell receptor beta chains came from one sample sequenced in a study of blood T cells in healthy people across ages. For the second PCR, which ran for about 6 to 11 cycles, a sample-barcoded 5' primer and a J-beta primer mix were used. TCRdb recomputed calls from the 5' RACE reads with MiXCR, one row per CDR3 protein. The sample contains some 1.5 million distinct CDR3 sequences, less than 45% of which appear only once. The material sequenced was blood. Receptors were obtained from a young woman in good health.

This clonotype has only a few counts. The V call is TRBV3-1, the J call TRBJ2-7, with 7 nucleotides matching TRBD2. CDR3 length equals 17 residues. V lost 1 base, J lost 0 bases, and 9 bases stayed unmatched. Germline CDR1 is LGHDT and CDR2 is YNNKEL (reference sequence). The CDR3: CASSQVGLAANSYEQYF. Here the CDR3 DNA reads TGTGCCAGCAGCCAAGTCGGCCTAGCGGCGAACTCCTACGAGCAGTACTTC.

This clonotype is a singleton in its sample. This rearrangement joins TRBV13 to TRBJ1-5; D perhaps matches TRBD1 (6 bases). The CDR3 covers 14 residues. Germline lookup yields CDR1 PRHDT and CDR2 FYEKMQ (reference sequence). Between the trimmed V and J ends, which lost 5 bases and 4 bases, there was a span of 12 bases. CDR3 region: CASSASGENQPQHF. In DNA form, the CDR3 reads TGTGCCAGCAGCGCCTCAGGGGAAAATCAGCCCCAGCATTTT.

This clonotype has just a few counts. This rearrangement joins TRBV7-2 to TRBJ1-2, with D possibly TRBD1 on 5 matching bases. Deletions cut 4 bases from V and 6 bases from J, with 15 bases between. Germline values: CDR1 SGHTA, CDR2 FQGNSA. This CDR3 has 14 amino acids. This chain's CDR3 is CASSSRAGLDGYTF. The CDR3 nucleotides are TGTGCCAGCAGCTCCCGTGCGGGGCTAGATGGCTACACCTTC.

About this clonotype: Sequence at one end of the junction differs from germline and may be a read error. The chain links TRBV4-1 to TRBJ2-4; 10 nucleotides agree with TRBD2. The CDR3 length is 15 residues. Germline V lookup: CDR1 MGHRA, CDR2 YSYEKL. The CDR3 DNA follows: TGCGCCAGCAGCCAAGATGCTAGCGGGGGAGCGGTAACTGGGTTC. Translated, it gives CASSQDASGGAVTGF.

The table lists this clonotype with many counts. The rearrangement uses TRBV3-1 and TRBJ2-1; 11 bases line up with TRBD2. V dropped 4 bases and J dropped 4; count of bases not matched to a gene: 6. The CDR3 is made up of 16 amino acids. Germline loops: CDR1 LGHDT, CDR2 YNNKEL (reference sequence). The CDR3 sequence is CASSLSGGAGYNEQFF. The CDR3 coding sequence is TGTGCCAGCAGCCTTAGCGGGGGGGCTGGGTACAATGAGCAGTTCTTC.

The V gene is TRBV20-1, the J gene TRBJ1-1, with D perhaps TRBD1 (6 bases). V dropped 1 base and J dropped 4 bases, with 13 bases sitting between them. The CDR3 extends over 14 amino acids. The germline CDR1 and CDR2 sequences are DFQATT and SNEGSKA (reference sequence). The CDR3 DNA sequence: TGCAGTGCTAGAGGGGGGGCCGCTAGCACTGAAGCTTTCTTT. Translated, it gives CSARGGAASTEAFF.

V is TRBV30 and J is TRBJ2-7, with 10 bases identical to TRBD1. This CDR3 region has 14 residues. CDR1 GTSNPN and CDR2 SVGIG come from the germline V gene (reference sequence). After removal of 3 bases from V and 6 bases from J, the junction contained 8 bases not matched to a gene. The CDR3 protein is CAWRDRGRTFEQYF. The CDR3 DNA is TGTGCCTGGAGAGACAGGGGGCGCACATTCGAGCAGTACTTC.

The V and J genes are TRBV9 and TRBJ2-3; tentative D call: TRBD2 (5 bases). The V end was cut by 4 bases, the J end by 8 bases, with 17 bases between. Germline V gene sequence: CDR1 SGDLS, CDR2 YYNGEE. The CDR3 has 14 residues. CDR3 nucleotides: TGTGCCAGCAGCACGAACTCCGCCGGAGGTACGCAGTATTTT. Amino acids: CASSTNSAGGTQYF. The full variable domain, its missing parts supplied by reference TRBV9 and TRBJ2-3, is DSGVTQTPKHLITATGQRVTLRCSPRSGDLSVYWYQQSLDQGLQFLIQYYNGEERAKGNILERFSAQQFPDLHSELNLSSLELGDSALYFCASSTNSAGGTQYFGPGTRLTVL.

The rearrangement uses TRBV28 and TRBJ1-1, with D perhaps TRBD1 (5 bases). Germline CDR1 is MDHEN and CDR2 is SYDVKM. The germline V and J ends were trimmed by 6 bases and 2 bases, with 13 bases remaining between them. The CDR3 extends over 14 amino acids. The CDR3 is CASSLTELNTEAFF. The DNA for the CDR3 is TGTGCCAGCAGCCTGACAGAACTTAACACTGAAGCTTTCTTT.

The chain combines TRBV2 with TRBJ1-2; 12 bases match TRBD1. The CDR3 is 15 residues long. With 6 bases clipped from V and 4 bases from J, the junction kept 6 bases outside the gene matches. The V gene's germline CDR1 is SNHLY and CDR2 FYNNEI. CDR3 nucleotides: TGTGCCAGCAGGCCCGGGACAGGGGGCGTCTATGGCTACACCTTC. Protein: CASRPGTGGVYGYTF.

This clonotype was recorded a few times. The chain carries TRBV28 and TRBJ2-7; D remains ambiguous. The CDR3 has 14 amino acids. CDR1 and CDR2 (germline): MDHEN, SYDVKM. The V gene lost 5 bases and the J gene lost 1 base, with 12 bases spanning the gap. The CDR3 region is CASSQTYASYEQYF. CDR3 coding DNA: TGTGCCAGCAGTCAGACGTACGCGTCCTACGAGCAGTACTTC.

CDR3: CSARLGLAGSRDTQYF. CDR3 DNA sequence: TGCAGTGCTAGATTGGGACTAGCGGGGTCCCGAGATACGCAGTATTTT. This sequence joins TRBV20-1 and TRBJ2-3, with 13 bases matching TRBD2. This CDR3 comprises 16 residues. Trimming took 2 bases from V and 5 from J; bases not matched to a gene: 7. Germline CDR1 and CDR2: DFQATT and SNEGSKA (reference sequence).

This clonotype was counted between two and nine times. The chain links TRBV12-3 or TRBV12-4 to TRBJ2-7; a weak D match, TRBD2 (5 bases). V lost 6 bases to trimming and J lost 3 bases, with 21 bases between them. The CDR3 spans 16 residues. CDR3 protein: CASRPTGKSPFYEQYF. DNA for the CDR3: TGTGCCAGCAGACCAACCGGGAAATCTCCTTTCTACGAGCAGTACTTC.

This chain links TRBV16 with TRBJ2-2; a possible D gene is TRBD1 (5 bases). The CDR3 sequence is 14 residues long. The germline V and J ends were trimmed by 0 bases and 7 bases, with 9 bases remaining between them. CDR1 and CDR2 from the germline V gene are KGHSY and FQNENV. CDR3 nucleotide sequence: TGTGCCAGCAGCCAATCTACAGGCGGCGGGGAGCTGTTTTTT. Amino acid sequence: CASSQSTGGGELFF. The whole variable domain, remainder taken from reference TRBV16 and TRBJ2-2, is GEEVAQTPKHLVRGEGQKAKLYCAPIKGHSYVFWYQQVLKNEFKFLISFQNENVFDETGMPKERFSAKCLPNSPCSLEIQATKLEDSAVYFCASSQSTGGGELFFGEGSRLTVL.

The chain is built from TRBV14 and TRBJ1-4; D is possibly TRBD1 (6 bases). Germline V gene data show CDR1 as SGHDN and CDR2 as FVKESK. The CDR3 length is 17 residues. V was clipped by 2 bases and J by 4 bases, with 17 bases between them. CDR3 region: CASSQLGAGAINEKLFF. The CDR3 DNA is TGTGCCAGCAGCCAATTGGGGGCAGGAGCAATTAATGAAAAACTGTTTTTT.

This clonotype was detected once. This chain uses TRBV19 with TRBJ2-1, with D perhaps matching TRBD2 (6 bases). The CDR3 has 14 amino acids. The V and J ends lost 3 bases and 6 bases respectively, with 12 bases between them. Per germline, CDR1 LNHDA and CDR2 SQIVND (reference sequence). Here the CDR3 reads CASSIGSPGNEQFF. The CDR3 DNA is TGTGCCAGTAGTATCGGGAGTCCAGGCAATGAGCAGTTCTTC. Supplemented by reference TRBV19 and TRBJ2-1, the full variable domain reads DGGITQSPKYLFRKEGQNVTLSCEQNLNHDAMYWYRQDPGQGLRLIYYSQIVNDFQKGDIAEGYSVSREKKESFPLTVTSAQKNPTAFYLCASSIGSPGNEQFFGPGTRLTVL.

In this sample, this clonotype turned up a few times. This chain uses TRBV30 with TRBJ2-1; D remains unclear. The V gene lost 5 bases and the J gene lost 10 bases, with 9 bases spanning the gap. The germline V gene has CDR1 GTSNPN and CDR2 SVGIG (reference sequence). The CDR3 length is 10 residues. CDR3 sequence (DNA): TGTGCCTGGTCCGCGAACGAGCAGTTCTTC. Protein sequence: CAWSANEQFF.

The genes are TRBV3-1 and TRBJ1-2; no reliable D call. Germline-derived CDR1 and CDR2 are LGHDT and YNNKEL (reference sequence). The CDR3 has 13 amino acids. Deletions cut 6 bases from V and 3 bases from J, with 11 bases between. CDR3 nucleotide sequence: TGTGCCAGCAGTCCTTTGGCTTACTATGGCTACACCTTC. Protein product: CASSPLAYYGYTF.

This clonotype has a handful of counts. V and J are TRBV29-1 and TRBJ2-7; 8 positions agree with TRBD1. The CDR3 runs to 13 residues. Trimming took 7 bases from V and 2 from J; bases not matched to a gene: 7. The germline V gene encodes CDR1 SQVTM and CDR2 ANQGSEA. CDR3 sequence (DNA): TGCAGCGGCTGGACAGGGCACCCCTACGAGCAGTACTTC. The encoded protein is CSGWTGHPYEQYF.

This clonotype occurred a few times. The gene calls are TRBV20-1 and TRBJ1-1; maybe TRBD1 (5 bases). The length of the CDR3 is 13 residues. Looked up from germline, CDR1 is DFQATT and CDR2 is SNEGSKA (reference sequence). The ends were cut back, 3 bases at V and 3 bases at J, with 11 bases in the middle. The CDR3 nucleotides are TGCAGTGCTAGGGGGGGTGTTGACACTGAAGCTTTCTTT. Amino acids: CSARGGVDTEAFF.